Listed here are 2 T cell receptor beta chains from one sample, sequenced in a study of technical replicates of blood from a few donors. Repertoires were generated with immunoSEQ multiplex PCR, while TCRdb's copy carries only in-frame clones and drops some. The sample consists of around 100,000 clones, 95% of them appearing once. What was sequenced was T cells isolated from PBMCs. These receptors were taken from a human donor in good health.

The chain carries TRBV7-9 and TRBJ2-2; D is possibly TRBD1 (5 bases). CDR3 size: 15 residues. Germline CDR1 is SEHNR and CDR2 is FQNEAQ (reference sequence). Trimming shortened V by 2 bases and J by 6 bases, and 13 bases separated the two germline ends. CDR3 amino acids: CASSLLRAKSGELFF. DNA of the CDR3: TGTGCCAGCAGCTTACTCAGGGCTAAGTCCGGGGAGCTGTTTTTT.

Remarks on this clone: A read error may account for a junction end that differs from germline. This sequence joins TRBV7-7 and TRBJ2-5, with 10 positions matching TRBD1. The V gene's germline CDR1 is SSHAT and CDR2 FNYEAQ (reference sequence). The CDR3 is 14 amino acids. The CDR3 sequence: CASSLTGGGETQYF. CDR3 DNA sequence: TGTGCTAGCAGCTTGACAGGGGGCGGGGAGACCCAGTACTTC.